One TCR beta chain is described in this entry. These data originate in a study of shared clonotypes between healthy human individuals. Some clones are missing from TCRdb's copy, which holds only in-frame ones; the method was immunoSEQ multiplex PCR. The sample records about 500,000 clones, over 60% being singletons. This receptor was identified in a woman in her 40s in good health. Some clones in this sample may be carry-over from other donors' samples. Sequencing was done on a sample of PBMCs.

Written as DNA, the CDR3 is TGTGCCAGCAGCTTGCAGGCAGGTAATAGGTCCGGGGAGCTGTTTTTT. It codes for CASSLQAGNRSGELFF. This chain uses TRBV5-4 with TRBJ2-2; D is undetermined. The CDR3 runs to 16 residues. Germline V lookup: CDR1 SGHNT, CDR2 YYREEE (reference sequence). Trimming took 1 base from V and 6 from J, leaving 16 bases between them.